This TCR beta chain was captured by sequencing in a study of OX40 agonist ivuxolimab in advanced cancers. The wider study: Given to patients was ivuxolimab, an agonistic anti-OX40 (CD134) antibody.

Profiling relied on immunoSEQ multiplex PCR, and the TCRdb table lists in-frame clones only, not all of them. Of some 58,000 clones in the sample, roughly nine tenths were seen once. This clone was observed a single time. This CDR3 region has 14 residues. V was shortened by 4 bases and J by 7 bases, with 14 bases between the two germline ends. The germline CDR1 and CDR2 sequences are MNHEY and SMNVEV (reference sequence). The clonotype comes from an adult with an advanced solid tumor such as melanoma, head and neck, liver or kidney cancer. V usage is TRBV27 and J usage is TRBJ2-4; a possible D gene is TRBD1 (5 bases). The material was CD4+ or CD8+ T cells sorted from blood, obtained in a trial of the OX40 agonist ivuxolimab. The CDR3 region is CASSSVKGNNIQYF. DNA for the CDR3: TGTGCCAGCAGTTCGGTCAAGGGGAACAACATTCAGTACTTC.